Below, 16 T cell receptor beta chains from the same sample are listed, as sequenced in a study of shared clonotypes between healthy human individuals. TCRdb's table, derived via immunoSEQ multiplex PCR, lists solely in-frame clones and lacks some. Here the sample spans 170,000 or so clones, approximately 60% being singletons. The material sequenced was memory CD4+ T cells sorted from blood. The sample's subset: CD45RA-negative fraction. These receptor sequences come from a man aged 25-45 years in good health.

The rearrangement uses TRBV6-6 and TRBJ1-4; no definite D call. Germline CDR1 MNHNY, CDR2 SVGAGI (reference sequence). The V and J ends lost 4 bases and 6 bases respectively, with 9 bases between them. CDR3 size: 13 residues. CDR3: CASSLIGDEKLFF. The CDR3 nucleotides are TGTGCCAGCAGTTTAATCGGGGATGAAAAACTGTTTTTT.

This clone was detected only once. The chain has TRBV30 and TRBJ2-6; D remains unclear. Per the germline V gene, CDR1 is GTSNPN and CDR2 is SVGIG (reference sequence). Between the trimmed V and J ends, which lost 4 bases and 2 bases, there was a span of 3 bases. The CDR3 totals 12 residues. As DNA, the CDR3 is TGTGCCTGGAAGGCTGGGGCCAACGTCCTGACTTTC. Amino acid sequence: CAWKAGANVLTF.

The chain joins TRBV7-9 to TRBJ2-7; 13 nucleotides agree with TRBD2. The V segment lost 5 bases and the J segment 2 bases; nucleotides outside the gene matches: 9. Germline V gene sequence: CDR1 SEHNR, CDR2 FQNEAQ (reference sequence). This CDR3 region has 17 residues. In DNA form, the CDR3 reads TGTGCCAGCAGCCTACCGACCGGGACTAGCGGGACCTACGAGCAGTACTTC. Amino acids: CASSLPTGTSGTYEQYF.

The V and J genes are TRBV10-3 and TRBJ1-1; D is possibly TRBD1 (5 bases). The CDR3 runs to 13 residues. The germline V gene has CDR1 ENHRY and CDR2 SYGVKD. Trimming took 8 bases from V and 4 from J, leaving 14 bases between them. DNA for the CDR3: TGTGCCATCGGAGGGGTAGGCATCACTGAAGCTTTCTTT. This translates into CAIGGVGITEAFF.

The DNA for the CDR3 is TGTGCCAGCTCACCACAGGGGGGTAGTCGCAACGAGCAGTACTTC. Its translation is CASSPQGGSRNEQYF. This chain connects TRBV18 to TRBJ2-7; the D gene could be TRBD1 or TRBD2 (6 bases each). Germline assignment: CDR1 KGHSH and CDR2 LQKENI. Deletions cut 1 base from V and 5 bases from J, with 15 bases between. The CDR3 spans 15 residues.

The V and J genes are TRBV6-1 and TRBJ2-1; D is unclear. This CDR3 contains 15 residues. The germline V gene has CDR1 MNHNS and CDR2 SASEGT. Trimming removed 1 base from V and 1 base from J, with 8 bases in between. This CDR3 is CASSEVGVSYNEQFF. The CDR3 DNA reads as TGTGCCAGCAGTGAAGTTGGGGTTTCCTACAATGAGCAGTTCTTC.

The chain is built from TRBV6-1 and TRBJ2-2; a possible D gene is TRBD2 (6 bases). The CDR3 is 15 residues long. The V gene's germline CDR1 is MNHNS and CDR2 SASEGT. Trimming pared 5 bases from V and 3 bases from J, leaving 13 bases between. Here the CDR3 reads CASSRGRTDTGELFF. The CDR3 DNA sequence: TGTGCCAGCAGTCGGGGGAGAACAGACACCGGGGAGCTGTTTTTT.

The chain carries TRBV19 and TRBJ1-2, with a weak D call TRBD1 (6 bases). V lost 3 bases and J 8 bases, leaving 16 bases between the germline ends. CDR1 is LNHDA, CDR2 SQIVND, per germline (reference sequence). The CDR3 runs 14 residues. Here the CDR3 DNA reads TGTGCCAGTAGTATTTCATTGCGGGACACAGGCTACACCTTC. This codes for CASSISLRDTGYTF.

Note on this clone: A clone one base away is much larger, so this may be a read error. The rearrangement links TRBV4-3 to TRBJ1-1; weak D call: TRBD1 (5 bases). Germline CDR1 is LGHNA and CDR2 is YSLEER. V lost 4 bases and J lost 2, with 8 bases in between. The CDR3 contains 13 residues. This CDR3 is CASSRDRNTEAFF. CDR3 bases: TGCGCCAGCAGCCGAGACAGAAACACTGAAGCTTTCTTT.

The chain has TRBV29-1 and TRBJ2-1, with TRBD2 as a possible D gene (5 bases). The V gene lost 4 bases and the J gene lost 6 bases, with 10 bases spanning the gap. The CDR3 runs to 12 residues. Germline V gene lookup returns CDR1 SQVTM and CDR2 ANQGSEA. The CDR3 sequence is CSVGGIGNEQFF. DNA for the CDR3: TGCAGCGTTGGAGGGATAGGCAATGAGCAGTTCTTC.

This clone was counted once. The chain carries TRBV7-2 and TRBJ1-1; weak D call: TRBD1 (5 bases). V dropped 5 bases and J dropped 5 bases, with 15 bases sitting between them. Germline assignment: CDR1 SGHTA and CDR2 FQGNSA. This CDR3 has 14 amino acids. The CDR3 is CASSLGPPGTEAFF. Here the CDR3 DNA reads TGTGCCAGCAGCCTGGGACCCCCGGGGACTGAAGCTTTCTTT. Full variable domain (missing parts from reference TRBV7-2 and TRBJ1-1): GAGVSQSPSNKVTEKGKDVELRCDPISGHTALYWYRQSLGQGLEFLIYFQGNSAPDKSGLPSDRFSAERTGGSVSTLTIQRTQQEDSAVYLCASSLGPPGTEAFFGQGTRLTVV.

The V call is TRBV7-3, the J call TRBJ2-5; 7 bases line up with TRBD2. CDR1 and CDR2 (germline): SGHTA, FQGTGA. The CDR3 loop spans 15 amino acids. V lost 2 bases to trimming and J lost 3 bases; unmatched junction nucleotides: 6. In DNA form, the CDR3 reads TGTGCCAGCAGCTTACTAGCGGCCCCTAAAGAGACCCAGTACTTC. The encoded protein is CASSLLAAPKETQYF. The variable domain in full, completed from reference TRBV7-3 and TRBJ2-5, reads GAGVSQTPSNKVTEKGKYVELRCDPISGHTALYWYRQSLGQGPEFLIYFQGTGAADDSGLPNDRFFAVRPEGSVSTLKIQRTERGDSAVYLCASSLLAAPKETQYFGPGTRLLVL.

The chain uses TRBV2 and TRBJ1-4; D remains ambiguous. The germline gives CDR1 SNHLY, CDR2 FYNNEI. The CDR3 covers 12 residues. V gave up 3 bases and J gave up 8 bases, with 7 bases separating them. CDR3 in DNA: TGTGCCAGCAGTGAGGCCGGGGAAAAACTGTTTTTT. Protein sequence: CASSEAGEKLFF.

V gene TRBV5-1 combines with J gene TRBJ2-3; weak D call: TRBD1 (6 bases). This CDR3 contains 15 residues. Germline lookup yields CDR1 SGHRS and CDR2 YFSETQ. Trimming cost V 0 bases and J 5 bases, with 13 bases left between them. The CDR3 bases are TGCGCCAGCAGCTTGGCCGGTACAGGGAAAGATACGCAGTATTTT. Translated: CASSLAGTGKDTQYF.

This clone was seen once. This chain links TRBV5-5 with TRBJ2-7; TRBD1 matches at 10 bases. V was clipped by 2 bases and J by 2 bases; unmatched bases: 7. The CDR3 runs 16 residues. Germline V gene data show CDR1 as SGHKS and CDR2 as YYEKEE (reference sequence). The CDR3 spells CASSFWAGQGTYEQYF. The CDR3 region has the DNA TGTGCCAGCAGCTTTTGGGCGGGACAGGGGACCTACGAGCAGTACTTC.

This clone was observed once. Other DNA sequences in this specimen translate into the identical CDR3. The chain is built from TRBV7-9 and TRBJ2-7; tentative D call: TRBD1 (5 bases). Germline CDR1 and CDR2: SEHNR and FQNEAQ (reference sequence). Trimming stripped 1 base from V and 3 bases from J, with 10 bases between. This CDR3 is built from 14 residues. The CDR3 DNA follows: TGTGCCAGCAGCTTAGGGGGCAGCCTCTACGAGCAGTACTTC. Translating gives CASSLGGSLYEQYF.